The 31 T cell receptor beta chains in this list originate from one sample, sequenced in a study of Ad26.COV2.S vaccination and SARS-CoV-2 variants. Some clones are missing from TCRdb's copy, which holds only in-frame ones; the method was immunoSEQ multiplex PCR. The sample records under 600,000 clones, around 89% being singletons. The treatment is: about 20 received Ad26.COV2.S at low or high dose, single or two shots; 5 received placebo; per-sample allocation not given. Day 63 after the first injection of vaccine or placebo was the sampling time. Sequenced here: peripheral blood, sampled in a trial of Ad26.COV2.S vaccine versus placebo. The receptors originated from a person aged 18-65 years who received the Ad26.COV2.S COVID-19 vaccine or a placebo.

CDR3 amino acids: CASSLGAGVGNEQFF. Written as DNA, the CDR3 is TGTGCCAGCAGCTTAGGCGCGGGAGTAGGTAATGAGCAGTTCTTC. The J gene is TRBJ2-1, the V gene TRBV11-3; 7 positions match TRBD2. Looked up from germline, CDR1 is SGHNT and CDR2 is YENEEA. The CDR3 is made up of 15 amino acids. Trimming cost V 1 base and J 7 bases; bases outside gene matches: 7.

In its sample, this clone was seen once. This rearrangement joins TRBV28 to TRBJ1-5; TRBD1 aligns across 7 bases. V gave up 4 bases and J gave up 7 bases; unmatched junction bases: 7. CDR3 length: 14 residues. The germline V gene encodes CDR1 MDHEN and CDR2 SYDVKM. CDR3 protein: CASSYDRVVQPQHF. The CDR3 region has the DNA TGTGCCAGCAGTTATGACAGGGTAGTCCAGCCCCAGCATTTT.

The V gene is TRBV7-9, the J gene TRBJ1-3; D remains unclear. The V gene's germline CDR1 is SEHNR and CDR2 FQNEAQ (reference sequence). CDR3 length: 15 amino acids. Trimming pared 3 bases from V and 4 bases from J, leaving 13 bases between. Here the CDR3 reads CASSFDADGGNTIYF. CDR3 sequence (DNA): TGTGCCAGCAGCTTCGACGCGGACGGAGGAAACACCATATATTTT.

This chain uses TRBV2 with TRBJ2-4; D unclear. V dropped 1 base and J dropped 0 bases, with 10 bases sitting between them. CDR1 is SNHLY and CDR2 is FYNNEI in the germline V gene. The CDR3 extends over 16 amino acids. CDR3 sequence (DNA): TGTGCCAGCAGTGAAGTGCTGCCCGGAGCCAAAAACATTCAGTACTTC. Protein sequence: CASSEVLPGAKNIQYF.

The CDR3 loop is CASSPSSGTAETQYF. CDR3 coding DNA: TGTGCCAGCAGTCCCTCCTCCGGGACGGCGGAGACCCAGTACTTC. The chain couples TRBV6-5 to TRBJ2-5; either TRBD1 or TRBD2 may fit D (5 bases each). Germline CDR1 reads MNHEY; CDR2 reads SVGAGI. V was pared by 5 bases and J by 5 bases, with 18 bases between. The CDR3 spans 15 residues.

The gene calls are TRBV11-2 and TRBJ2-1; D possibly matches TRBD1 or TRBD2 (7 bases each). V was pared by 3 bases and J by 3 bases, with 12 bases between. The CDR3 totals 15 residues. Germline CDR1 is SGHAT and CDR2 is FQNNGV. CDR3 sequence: CASSFSRGGYNEQFF. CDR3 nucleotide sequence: TGTGCCAGCAGCTTCTCCAGGGGGGGCTACAATGAGCAGTTCTTC.

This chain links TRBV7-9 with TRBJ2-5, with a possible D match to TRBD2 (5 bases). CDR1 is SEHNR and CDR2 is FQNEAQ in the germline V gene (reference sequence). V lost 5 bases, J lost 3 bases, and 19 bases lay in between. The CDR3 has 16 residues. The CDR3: CASSLWTGGSKETQYF. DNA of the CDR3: TGTGCCAGCAGCCTTTGGACCGGCGGGTCGAAAGAGACCCAGTACTTC.

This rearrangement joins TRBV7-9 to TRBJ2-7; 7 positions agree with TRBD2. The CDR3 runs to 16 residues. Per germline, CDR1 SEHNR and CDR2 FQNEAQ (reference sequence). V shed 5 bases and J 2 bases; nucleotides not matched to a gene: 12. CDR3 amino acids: CASSPRTGGATYEQYF. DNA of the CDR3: TGTGCCAGCAGCCCCCGGACGGGGGGAGCCACCTACGAGCAGTACTTC.

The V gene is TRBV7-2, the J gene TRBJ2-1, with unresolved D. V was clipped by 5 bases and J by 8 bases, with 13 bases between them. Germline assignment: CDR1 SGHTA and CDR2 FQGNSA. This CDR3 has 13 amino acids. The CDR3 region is CASSQTVYDEQFF. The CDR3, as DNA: TGTGCCAGCAGCCAGACGGTTTACGATGAGCAGTTCTTC.

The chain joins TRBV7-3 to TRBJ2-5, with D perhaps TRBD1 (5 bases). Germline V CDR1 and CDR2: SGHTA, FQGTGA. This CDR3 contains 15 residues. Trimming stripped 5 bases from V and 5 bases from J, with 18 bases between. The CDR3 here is CASSPFGERGETQYF. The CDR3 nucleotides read TGTGCCAGCAGCCCCTTTGGGGAAAGGGGTGAGACCCAGTACTTC.

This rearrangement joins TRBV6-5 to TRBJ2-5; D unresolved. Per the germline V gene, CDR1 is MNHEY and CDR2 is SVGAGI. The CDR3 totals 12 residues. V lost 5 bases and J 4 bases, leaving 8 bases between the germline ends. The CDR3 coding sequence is TGTGCCAGCAGTAAGATCAGAGAGACCCAGTACTTC. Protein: CASSKIRETQYF.

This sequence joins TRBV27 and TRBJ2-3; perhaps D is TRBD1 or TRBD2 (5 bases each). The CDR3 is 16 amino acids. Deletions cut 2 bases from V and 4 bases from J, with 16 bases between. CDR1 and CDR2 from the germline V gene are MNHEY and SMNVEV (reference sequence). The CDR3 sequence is CASSLAGTRVADTQYF. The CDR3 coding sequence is TGTGCCAGCAGTTTAGCCGGGACCAGGGTGGCAGATACGCAGTATTTT.

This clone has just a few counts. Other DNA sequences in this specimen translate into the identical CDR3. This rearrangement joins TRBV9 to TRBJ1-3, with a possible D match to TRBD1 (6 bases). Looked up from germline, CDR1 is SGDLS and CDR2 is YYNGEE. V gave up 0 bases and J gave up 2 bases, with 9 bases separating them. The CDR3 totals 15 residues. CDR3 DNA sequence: TGTGCCAGCAGCGTAGCGGGGGGGCCTGGAAACACCATATATTTT. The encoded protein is CASSVAGGPGNTIYF.

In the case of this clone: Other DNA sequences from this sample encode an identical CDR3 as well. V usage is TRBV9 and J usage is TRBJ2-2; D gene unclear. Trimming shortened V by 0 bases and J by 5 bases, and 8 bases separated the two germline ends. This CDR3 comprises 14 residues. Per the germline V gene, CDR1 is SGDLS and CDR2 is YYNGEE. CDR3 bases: TGTGCCAGCAGCGTAGGAGTGGGAACCGGGGAGCTGTTTTTT. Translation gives CASSVGVGTGELFF.

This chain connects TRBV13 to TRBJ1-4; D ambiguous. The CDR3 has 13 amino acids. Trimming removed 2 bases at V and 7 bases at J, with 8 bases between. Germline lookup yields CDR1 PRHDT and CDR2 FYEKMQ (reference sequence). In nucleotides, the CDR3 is TGTGCCAGCAGCTTATCGGGTAGTGAAAAACTGTTTTTT. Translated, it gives CASSLSGSEKLFF.

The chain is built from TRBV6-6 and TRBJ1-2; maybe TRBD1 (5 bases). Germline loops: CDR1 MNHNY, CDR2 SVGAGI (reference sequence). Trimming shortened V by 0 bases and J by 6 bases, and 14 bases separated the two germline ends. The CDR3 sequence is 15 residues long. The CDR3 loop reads CASSYSSFGGNGYTF. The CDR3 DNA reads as TGTGCCAGCAGTTACTCGTCCTTCGGGGGAAATGGCTACACCTTC.

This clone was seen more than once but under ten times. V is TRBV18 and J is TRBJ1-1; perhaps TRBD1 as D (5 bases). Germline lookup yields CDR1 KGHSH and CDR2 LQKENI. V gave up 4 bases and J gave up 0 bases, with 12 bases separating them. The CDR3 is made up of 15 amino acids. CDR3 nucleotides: TGTGCCAGCTCACGGCAAGGGGAAATGAACACTGAAGCTTTCTTT. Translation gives CASSRQGEMNTEAFF.

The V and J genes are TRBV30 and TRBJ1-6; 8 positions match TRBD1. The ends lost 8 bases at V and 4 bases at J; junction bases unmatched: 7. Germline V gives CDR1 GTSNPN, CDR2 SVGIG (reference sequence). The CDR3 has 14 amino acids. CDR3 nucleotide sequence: TGTGCCCAGCAGGGGGCTTCTTATAATTCACCCCTCCACTTT. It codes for CAQQGASYNSPLHF.

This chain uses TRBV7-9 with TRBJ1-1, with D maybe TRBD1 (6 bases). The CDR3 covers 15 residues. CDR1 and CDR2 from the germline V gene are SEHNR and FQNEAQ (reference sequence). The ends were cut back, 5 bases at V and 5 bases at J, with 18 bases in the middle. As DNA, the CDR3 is TGTGCCAGCAGCCTCCGGGACACCGAGGGAACTGAAGCTTTCTTT. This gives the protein CASSLRDTEGTEAFF.

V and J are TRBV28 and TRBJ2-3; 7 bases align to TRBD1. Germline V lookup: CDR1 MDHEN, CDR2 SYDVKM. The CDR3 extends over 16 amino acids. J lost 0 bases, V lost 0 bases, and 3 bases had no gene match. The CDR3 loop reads CASSLWTGSSTDTQYF. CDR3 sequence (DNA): TGTGCCAGCAGTTTATGGACAGGGTCTAGCACAGATACGCAGTATTTT.

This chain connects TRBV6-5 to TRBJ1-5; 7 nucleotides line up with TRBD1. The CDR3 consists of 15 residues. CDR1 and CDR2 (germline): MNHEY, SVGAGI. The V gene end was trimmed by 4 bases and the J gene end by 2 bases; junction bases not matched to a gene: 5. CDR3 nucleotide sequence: TGTGCCAGCAGTTCCGTCGGGACAGGCAATCAGCCCCAGCATTTT. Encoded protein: CASSSVGTGNQPQHF.

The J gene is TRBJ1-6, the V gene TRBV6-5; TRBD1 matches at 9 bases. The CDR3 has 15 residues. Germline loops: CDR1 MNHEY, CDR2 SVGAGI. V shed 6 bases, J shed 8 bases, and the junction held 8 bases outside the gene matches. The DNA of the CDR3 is TGTGCCAGCAGACCGGGACAGGGTTATGATTCACCCCTCCACTTT. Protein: CASRPGQGYDSPLHF.

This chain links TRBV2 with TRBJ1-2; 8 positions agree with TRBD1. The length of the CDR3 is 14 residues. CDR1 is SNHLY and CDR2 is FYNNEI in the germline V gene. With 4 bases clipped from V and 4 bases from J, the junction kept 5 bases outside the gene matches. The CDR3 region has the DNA TGTGCCAGCAGTGGCCAGCAGGGGGCCTATGGCTACACCTTC. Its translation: CASSGQQGAYGYTF.

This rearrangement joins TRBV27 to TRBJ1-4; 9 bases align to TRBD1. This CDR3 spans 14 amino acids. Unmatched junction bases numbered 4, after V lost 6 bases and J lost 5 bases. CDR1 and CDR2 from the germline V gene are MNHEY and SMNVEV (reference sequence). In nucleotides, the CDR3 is TGTGCCAGCAGGATGGACAGGGGAAATGAAAAACTGTTTTTT. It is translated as CASRMDRGNEKLFF.

The CDR3 is CASNLRGDTEAFF. The CDR3 bases are TGTGCCAGCAACCTACGGGGCGACACTGAAGCTTTCTTT. The chain has TRBV12-3 or TRBV12-4 and TRBJ1-1; tentatively, D is TRBD1 (5 bases). This CDR3 contains 13 residues. The V end was cut by 7 bases, the J end by 3 bases, with 12 bases between.

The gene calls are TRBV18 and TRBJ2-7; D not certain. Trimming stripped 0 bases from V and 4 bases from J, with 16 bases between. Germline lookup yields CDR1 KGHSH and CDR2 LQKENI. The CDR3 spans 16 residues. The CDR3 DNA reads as TGTGCCAGCTCACCACCAAATAGTGGATACCTTTACGAGCAGTACTTC. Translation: CASSPPNSGYLYEQYF.

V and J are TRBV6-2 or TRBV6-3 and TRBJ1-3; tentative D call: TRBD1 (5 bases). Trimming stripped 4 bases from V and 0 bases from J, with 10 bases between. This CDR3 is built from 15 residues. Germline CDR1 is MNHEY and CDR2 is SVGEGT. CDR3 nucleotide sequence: TGTGCCAGCAGTTTTCAGGGAACCTCTGGAAACACCATATATTTT. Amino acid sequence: CASSFQGTSGNTIYF.

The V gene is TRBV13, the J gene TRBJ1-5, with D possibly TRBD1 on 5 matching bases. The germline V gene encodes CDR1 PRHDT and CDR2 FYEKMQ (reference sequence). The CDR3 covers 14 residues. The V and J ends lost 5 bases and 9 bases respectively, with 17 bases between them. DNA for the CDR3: TGTGCCAGCAGCCAAGGGACCGTGGGCCGGCCCCAGCATTTT. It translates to CASSQGTVGRPQHF. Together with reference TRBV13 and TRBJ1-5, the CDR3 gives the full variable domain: AAGVIQSPRHLIKEKRETATLKCYPIPRHDTVYWYQQGPGQDPQFLISFYEKMQSDKGSIPDRFSAQQFSDYHSELNMSSLELGDSALYFCASSQGTVGRPQHFGDGTRLSIL.

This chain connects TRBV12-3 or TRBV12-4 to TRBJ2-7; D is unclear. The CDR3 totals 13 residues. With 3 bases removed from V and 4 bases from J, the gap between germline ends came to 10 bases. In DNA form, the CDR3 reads TGTGCCAGCAGTTTGTTACCGGAGTACGAGCAGTACTTC. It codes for CASSLLPEYEQYF.

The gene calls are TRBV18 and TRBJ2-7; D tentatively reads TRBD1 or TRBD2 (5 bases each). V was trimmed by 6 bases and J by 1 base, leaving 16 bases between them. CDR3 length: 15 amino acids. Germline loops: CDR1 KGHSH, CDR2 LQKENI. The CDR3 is CASSPTEGTSYEQYF. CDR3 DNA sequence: TGTGCCAGCTCGCCGACAGAGGGCACTTCCTACGAGCAGTACTTC.

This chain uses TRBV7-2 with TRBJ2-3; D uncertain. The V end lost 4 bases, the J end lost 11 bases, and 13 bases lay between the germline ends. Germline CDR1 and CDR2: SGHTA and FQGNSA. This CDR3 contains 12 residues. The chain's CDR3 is CASSSYRYEQYF. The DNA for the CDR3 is TGTGCCAGCAGCTCATATAGATACGAGCAGTATTTT.